This T cell receptor beta chain was sequenced during a study of identifying expanded T cells in peripheral blood. Study-level points and caveats: Two-week clone count variance significantly increased as total template count grew.

The CDR3 extends over 13 amino acids. Deletions cut 3 bases from V and 10 bases from J, with 15 bases between. In germline, CDR1 is SNHLY, CDR2 FYNNEI. Profiling relied on immunoSEQ multiplex PCR, and the TCRdb table lists in-frame clones only, not all of them. The sample comprises around 60,000 clones, under 85% of which are singletons, and around a sixth rests with the top ten. This clone was counted only a few times. As yet, its antigen is unknown. The sequenced sample consisted of blood. This clonotype was obtained from a person aged 18 to 70 in good health. The genes are TRBV2 and TRBJ1-1; D unclear. This chain's CDR3 is CASSDGLFSPAFF. The CDR3 bases are TGTGCCAGCAGTGACGGGCTGTTCAGTCCAGCTTTCTTT.